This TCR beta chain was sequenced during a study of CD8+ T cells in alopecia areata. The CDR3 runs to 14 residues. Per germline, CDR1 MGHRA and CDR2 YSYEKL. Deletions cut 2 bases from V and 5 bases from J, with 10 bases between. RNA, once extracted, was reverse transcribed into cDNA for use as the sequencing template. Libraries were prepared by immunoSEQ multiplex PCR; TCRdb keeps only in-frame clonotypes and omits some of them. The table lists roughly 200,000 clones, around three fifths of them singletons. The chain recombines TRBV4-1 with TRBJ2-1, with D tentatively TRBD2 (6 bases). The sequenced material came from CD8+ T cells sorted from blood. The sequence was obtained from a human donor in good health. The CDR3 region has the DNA TGCGCCAGCAGCCAACGGGGGACCAACAATGAGCAGTTCTTC. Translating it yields CASSQRGTNNEQFF.